The sequence of this TCR beta chain was determined in a study of low-dose radiotherapy and immunotherapy resistance in tumors. Study background: Cohort 1 was given 0.5 Gy fractions every 2 weeks, 6.5 Gy in total.

This CDR3 is 13 amino acids long. Stated time point: after trial treatment. Regarding treatment: LDRT plus nivolumab, ipilimumab, low-dose cyclophosphamide and aspirin (RACIN trial). This clonotype was picked up many times. TRAV- and TRBV-specific primers were used for first-strand cDNA, which covered alpha and beta chains. PCR amplification of the TCRs was performed with Phusion for 20 PCR cycles, and it relied on a constant-region primer together with a V-primer adapter. TCRdb independently ran MiXCR on the reads; one entry per CDR3 protein. This table has roughly 90,000 distinct CDR3 sequences, roughly 20% appearing once.

This rearrangement joins TRBV26 to TRBJ2-7; no DNA check was done on the table's D call, TRBD1. TRBV26 is a pseudogene locus. The source was PBMCs, collected after low-dose radiotherapy plus immunotherapy. The clonotype originates from a female donor with ovarian cancer. This CDR3 reads CASNPRGFYEQYF. The CDR3 DNA is TGTGCCAGCAACCCGAGGGGGTTCTACGAGCAGTACTTC.